Listed below are T cell receptor beta chains from one sample, sequenced in a study of Ad26.COV2.S vaccination and SARS-CoV-2 variants. The repertoire was sequenced with immunoSEQ multiplex PCR; TCRdb's copy has only in-frame clones and lacks some. The sample includes 380,000 or so clones, 83% seen only once; the top ten take around 7%. The input for sequencing was peripheral blood, taken in a trial of Ad26.COV2.S vaccine versus placebo. These receptors all stem from a person aged 18-60 years who received the Ad26.COV2.S COVID-19 vaccine or a placebo. Both conserved end residues are part of each CDR3. The D gene is left open where the match is weak. Size tells how often a clone was seen (once, few, many) or the class of an expanded clone, and some rows leave it out.

v_call	clone_size	j_call	d_call	cdr3_nt	cdr3_aa
TRBV10-3	.	TRBJ1-2	TRBD1	TGTGCCATCAGCTCCGCGATCAGGACAGGGGTTGGCTACACCTTC	CAISSAIRTGVGYTF
TRBV5-4	.	TRBJ2-4	TRBD1	TGTGCCAGCAGCTTGCGGGACAGGGGCCGCATTCAGTACTTC	CASSLRDRGRIQYF
TRBV7-9	.	TRBJ1-6	.	TGTGCCAGCAGCTTAAAGCTCCGGACGAATTCACCCCTCCACTTT	CASSLKLRTNSPLHF
TRBV14	.	TRBJ2-4	.	TGTGCCAGCAGCCCCGGGCCGCTTCTAGCCAAAAACATTCAGTACTTC	CASSPGPLLAKNIQYF
TRBV6-1	.	TRBJ2-7	TRBD1	TGTGCCAGCAGTGAAAGGACAGGGGTCTCCTACGAGCAGTACTTC	CASSERTGVSYEQYF
TRBV18	once	TRBJ1-4	.	TGTGCCAGCTCACCACAGGGGACCTCTAATGAAAAACTGTTTTTT	CASSPQGTSNEKLFF
TRBV7-3	.	TRBJ2-2	TRBD2	TGTGCCAGCAGCTTATCTAGCGGGCCCATTGGCACCGGGGAGCTGTTTTTT	CASSLSSGPIGTGELFF
TRBV7-3	.	TRBJ1-2	.	TGTGCCAGCAGCTTATCGGAAGGGTTTAAGACCTTC	CASSLSEGFKTF
TRBV5-1	.	TRBJ2-5	TRBD1	TGCGCCAGCAGCTTGGGGGACAGGCAAGAGACCCAGTACTTC	CASSLGDRQETQYF
TRBV6-5	.	TRBJ2-4	TRBD2	TGTGCCAGCAGTCAGACTAGCGGGCCCAAAAACATTCAGTACTTC	CASSQTSGPKNIQYF
TRBV7-2	.	TRBJ2-7	.	TGTGCCAGCAGACGCGACAGTTGGGAGCAGTACTTC	CASRRDSWEQYF
TRBV5-1	.	TRBJ2-1	TRBD2	TGCGCCAGCAGATCTAGCGGGAGGTTAAACAATGAGCAGTTCTTC	CASRSSGRLNNEQFF
TRBV28	.	TRBJ2-7	.	TGTGCCAGCAGACTAGCCTACGACGAGCAGTACTTC	CASRLAYDEQYF
TRBV11-2	.	TRBJ1-2	.	TGTGCCAGCAGCTTAGAGATAAGGGCTCGGGGAGCCCTCTATGGCTACACCTTC	CASSLEIRARGALYGYTF
TRBV4-3	.	TRBJ1-3	.	TGCGCCAGCAGCCAAGTAGCCTCTGGAAACACCATATATTTT	CASSQVASGNTIYF
TRBV5-4	.	TRBJ2-7	TRBD1	TGTGCCAGCAGCTTGAGGACAGGGGGATTCTACGAGCAGTACTTC	CASSLRTGGFYEQYF
TRBV6-1	.	TRBJ2-7	.	TGTGCCAGCAGTGAGATTCGCTCCTACGAGCAGTACTTC	CASSEIRSYEQYF
TRBV20-1	.	TRBJ2-1	.	TGCAGTGCTAGTGACCCAAATGAGCAGTTCTTC	CSASDPNEQFF
TRBV14	.	TRBJ1-2	TRBD1	TGTGCCAGCAGCCAAACAGGGGAAGGTGATGGCTACACCTTC	CASSQTGEGDGYTF
TRBV4-2	.	TRBJ1-1	.	TGTGCCAGCAGCCAAGGGGCAGGCGAAAGCGGGGAAGCTTTCTTT	CASSQGAGESGEAFF
TRBV6-5	once	TRBJ1-1	TRBD1	TGTGCCAGCAGAAGGACAGGGGCCCTTGAAGCTTTCTTT	CASRRTGALEAFF
TRBV2	.	TRBJ1-5	.	TGTGCCAGCAGTGAAGACGCTCTGGACACCCAGCCCCAGCATTTT	CASSEDALDTQPQHF
TRBV7-8	once	TRBJ2-7	.	TGTGCCAGCAAGCAACCGGGCGGCTACGAGCAGTACTTC	CASKQPGGYEQYF
TRBV5-5	.	TRBJ1-2	.	TGTGCCAGCAGCTTGAGTAGGGGCCTTGGCTATGGCTACACCTTC	CASSLSRGLGYGYTF
TRBV11-1	.	TRBJ2-1	.	TGTGCCAGCAGCTTAAAGGTTTCCTACAATGAGCAGTTCTTC	CASSLKVSYNEQFF
TRBV10-3	once	TRBJ2-1	TRBD2	TGTGCCATCAGTATGGGGACTAGCGGGTACAATGAGCAGTTCTTC	CAISMGTSGYNEQFF
TRBV4-2	.	TRBJ2-2	TRBD2	TGTGCCAGCAGCCAAGATCCGGCGAGCGGGGGGGCCACCGGGGAGCTGTTTTTT	CASSQDPASGGATGELFF
TRBV5-1	.	TRBJ1-1	.	TGCGCCAGCAGCTCGGGACTAGGAATGAACACTGAAGCTTTCTTT	CASSSGLGMNTEAFF
TRBV13	.	TRBJ1-6	.	TGTGCCAGCAGCGCCCGACCGGGAAGCTCCTATAATTCACCCCTCCACTTT	CASSARPGSSYNSPLHF
TRBV7-9	.	TRBJ1-6	.	TGTGCCAGCAGCTCCGGACGGGAGGATAATTCACCCCTCCACTTT	CASSSGREDNSPLHF
TRBV6-6	few	TRBJ1-5	.	TGTGCCAGCCTAGACCCTGGGGGCAATCAGCCCCAGCATTTT	CASLDPGGNQPQHF